These T cell receptor beta chains were read from a single sample in a study of PD-1 blockade in classical Hodgkin lymphoma. Some clones are missing from TCRdb's copy, which holds only in-frame ones; the method was immunoSEQ multiplex PCR. Here the sample spans nearly 55,000 clones, approximately 84% being singletons. Sample: peripheral blood mononuclear cells (PBMCs), taken at baseline. These receptors were obtained from a human donor with classical Hodgkin lymphoma. CDR3s include the opening cysteine and the closing phenylalanine or tryptophan. The D gene is left open where the match is weak. Rows may omit the clone size; those that give it use once, few, many or a size class.

clone size: -
V gene: TRBV7-9
J gene: TRBJ1-2
D gene: -
CDR3 DNA: TGTGCCAGCGGGGTGGGCTATGGCTACACCTTC
CDR3 protein: CASGVGYGYTF

clone size: -
V gene: TRBV27
J gene: TRBJ2-1
D gene: -
CDR3 DNA: TGTGCCAGCAGTTTAACCCTCGGACGCGCCCAGCAGTTCTTC
CDR3 protein: CASSLTLGRAQQFF

clone size: -
V gene: TRBV18
J gene: TRBJ2-2
D gene: -
CDR3 DNA: TGTGCCAGCTCACCAACACAGGGGAGGGACACCGGGGAGCTGTTTTTT
CDR3 protein: CASSPTQGRDTGELFF

clone size: few
V gene: TRBV6-1
J gene: TRBJ1-5
D gene: TRBD1
CDR3 DNA: TGTGCCAGCAGTGCCATCGGACAGGGGGGGCATCAGCCCCAGCATTTT
CDR3 protein: CASSAIGQGGHQPQHF

clone size: -
V gene: TRBV15
J gene: TRBJ2-7
D gene: TRBD1
CDR3 DNA: TGTGCCACCAGCAGGAGACAGGGTAACTACGAGCAGTACTTC
CDR3 protein: CATSRRQGNYEQYF

clone size: -
V gene: TRBV5-1
J gene: TRBJ2-1
D gene: -
CDR3 DNA: TGCGCCAGCAGCTTGGGGTGGGGTGGAGGCAATGAGCAGTTCTTC
CDR3 protein: CASSLGWGGGNEQFF

clone size: -
V gene: TRBV27
J gene: TRBJ2-7
D gene: -
CDR3 DNA: TGTGCCAGCAGTTTATATAAGGTCTCCGGCTACGAGCAGTACTTC
CDR3 protein: CASSLYKVSGYEQYF

clone size: -
V gene: TRBV5-1
J gene: TRBJ2-3
D gene: -
CDR3 DNA: TGCGCCAGCAGGGCGGGAACCACAGATACGCAGTATTTT
CDR3 protein: CASRAGTTDTQYF

clone size: -
V gene: TRBV4-2
J gene: TRBJ2-1
D gene: TRBD2
CDR3 DNA: TGTGCCAGCAGCCAGGCGGGGGCCTACAATGAGCAGTTCTTC
CDR3 protein: CASSQAGAYNEQFF

clone size: medium-sized
V gene: TRBV4-3
J gene: TRBJ2-5
D gene: -
CDR3 DNA: TGCGCCAGCAGCCAGGAATGGAGACCGGGGGAAACCCAAGAGACCCAGTACTTC
CDR3 protein: CASSQEWRPGETQETQYF

clone size: -
V gene: TRBV7-9
J gene: TRBJ1-1
D gene: -
CDR3 DNA: TGTGCCAGCAGCCTTCAACCCAGGGGTGAAGCTTTCTTT
CDR3 protein: CASSLQPRGEAFF

clone size: once
V gene: TRBV7-2
J gene: TRBJ1-2
D gene: -
CDR3 DNA: TGTGCCAGCAGCTTCATGAGGCAGCCAATATATGGCTACACCTTC
CDR3 protein: CASSFMRQPIYGYTF

clone size: -
V gene: TRBV28
J gene: TRBJ1-2
D gene: -
CDR3 DNA: TGTGCCAGCAGTCTGACTGGGATGGGTGGAGGCTACACCTTC
CDR3 protein: CASSLTGMGGGYTF

clone size: -
V gene: TRBV4-1
J gene: TRBJ1-1
D gene: -
CDR3 DNA: TGCGCCAGCAGCCAAGTGTGGTGGGGGACTGAAGCTTTCTTT
CDR3 protein: CASSQVWWGTEAFF

clone size: -
V gene: TRBV15
J gene: TRBJ2-4
D gene: -
CDR3 DNA: TGTGCCACCAGCAGAGATCGGGCTACCGTAGCCAAAAACATTCAGTACTTC
CDR3 protein: CATSRDRATVAKNIQYF

clone size: -
V gene: TRBV5-6
J gene: TRBJ1-5
D gene: -
CDR3 DNA: TGTGCCAGCAGCTACGACAGCCTTAACTCTAGCAATCAGCCCCAGCATTTT
CDR3 protein: CASSYDSLNSSNQPQHF

clone size: -
V gene: TRBV18
J gene: TRBJ2-7
D gene: TRBD2
CDR3 DNA: TGTGCCAGCTCACGGAGCGGGAGGGCCTACGAGCAGTACTTC
CDR3 protein: CASSRSGRAYEQYF

clone size: -
V gene: TRBV9
J gene: TRBJ2-2
D gene: -
CDR3 DNA: TGTGCCAGCAGCGCTGCATATACCGGGGAGCTGTTTTTT
CDR3 protein: CASSAAYTGELFF

clone size: -
V gene: TRBV5-6
J gene: TRBJ1-2
D gene: -
CDR3 DNA: TGTGCCAGCACCTCGCGGGGATATGGCTACACCTTC
CDR3 protein: CASTSRGYGYTF

clone size: few
V gene: TRBV7-6
J gene: TRBJ1-1
D gene: TRBD1
CDR3 DNA: TGTGCCAGCAGCGCCTTGACAGGGGGCACTGAAGCTTTCTTT
CDR3 protein: CASSALTGGTEAFF

clone size: -
V gene: TRBV29-1
J gene: TRBJ2-5
D gene: TRBD1
CDR3 DNA: TGCAGCGCCCCGGCCCCGGACAGGGTCAAGACCCAGTACTTC
CDR3 protein: CSAPAPDRVKTQYF

clone size: once
V gene: TRBV4-1
J gene: TRBJ1-1
D gene: TRBD1
CDR3 DNA: TGCGCCAGCAGCCCGGGACAGGGGGCGGACACTGAAGCTTTCTTT
CDR3 protein: CASSPGQGADTEAFF

clone size: -
V gene: TRBV27
J gene: TRBJ2-5
D gene: -
CDR3 DNA: TGTGCCAGCAGTTTGGTCGGGAGAGCGCAGGAGACCCAGTACTTC
CDR3 protein: CASSLVGRAQETQYF

clone size: -
V gene: TRBV7-9
J gene: TRBJ2-2
D gene: -
CDR3 DNA: TGTGCCAGCAGCTTAGACCTAGCGACGAACACCGGGGAGCTGTTTTTT
CDR3 protein: CASSLDLATNTGELFF

clone size: -
V gene: TRBV19
J gene: TRBJ1-2
D gene: TRBD1
CDR3 DNA: TGTGCCAGTAGTAAGAGTGACAGGGGAGGCTCTAACTATGGCTACACCTTC
CDR3 protein: CASSKSDRGGSNYGYTF

clone size: -
V gene: TRBV9
J gene: TRBJ1-1
D gene: -
CDR3 DNA: TGTGCCAGCAGCGTAGGGGGATTATCGACTGAAGCTTTCTTT
CDR3 protein: CASSVGGLSTEAFF

clone size: -
V gene: TRBV5-6
J gene: TRBJ2-5
D gene: TRBD2
CDR3 DNA: TGTGCCAGCAGCCCGGGACTAGCGGAAGAGACCCAGTACTTC
CDR3 protein: CASSPGLAEETQYF

clone size: -
V gene: TRBV5-1
J gene: TRBJ2-7
D gene: -
CDR3 DNA: TGCGCCAGCAGCTTGGATCGGGCATACGAGCAGTACTTC
CDR3 protein: CASSLDRAYEQYF

clone size: once
V gene: TRBV18
J gene: TRBJ2-5
D gene: -
CDR3 DNA: TGTGCCAGCTCACCTGGCCAAGAGACCCAGTACTTC
CDR3 protein: CASSPGQETQYF

clone size: once
V gene: TRBV20-1
J gene: TRBJ2-1
D gene: -
CDR3 DNA: TGCAGTGCTAGACCTTCCCAAGAGCAGTTCTTC
CDR3 protein: CSARPSQEQFF

clone size: once
V gene: TRBV10-3
J gene: TRBJ2-1
D gene: -
CDR3 DNA: TGTGCCATCAGTGTTGGTCACTGGGATGAGCAGTTCTTC
CDR3 protein: CAISVGHWDEQFF

clone size: few
V gene: TRBV7-8
J gene: TRBJ1-5
D gene: TRBD1
CDR3 DNA: TGTGCCAGCAGCCCCCGGGACAGGAGAGTCAATCAGCCCCAGCATTTT
CDR3 protein: CASSPRDRRVNQPQHF

clone size: -
V gene: TRBV7-8
J gene: TRBJ2-3
D gene: -
CDR3 DNA: TGTGCCAGCAGCTTAGAGCGGAGTACGAATACGCAGTATTTT
CDR3 protein: CASSLERSTNTQYF